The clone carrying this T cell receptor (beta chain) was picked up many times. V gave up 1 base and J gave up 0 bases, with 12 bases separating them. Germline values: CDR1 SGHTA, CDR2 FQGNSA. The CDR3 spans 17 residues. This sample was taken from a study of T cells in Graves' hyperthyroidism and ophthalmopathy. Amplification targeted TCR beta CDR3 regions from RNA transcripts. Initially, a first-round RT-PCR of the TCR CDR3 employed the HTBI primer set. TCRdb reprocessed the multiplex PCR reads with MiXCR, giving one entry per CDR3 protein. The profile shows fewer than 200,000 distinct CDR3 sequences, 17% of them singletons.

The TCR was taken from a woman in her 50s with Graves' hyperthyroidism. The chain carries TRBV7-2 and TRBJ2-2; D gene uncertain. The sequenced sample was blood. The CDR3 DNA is TGTGCCAGCAGCTTAGGAGCCGCCCCCGCGAACACCGGGGAGCTGTTTTTT. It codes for CASSLGAAPANTGELFF.